A single sample is the source of the 9 T cell receptor beta chains below, sequenced in a study of a mutant IDH1 vaccine in newly diagnosed glioma. The data were produced by immunoSEQ multiplex PCR, yet TCRdb's version contains in-frame clones alone and is incomplete. The sample includes tens of thousands of clones, about four fifths seen only once; the top ten take 15% to 20%. Time point defined: baseline, week 1 (first vaccination visit). As to treatment: pre-vaccination baseline after standard-of-care therapy. Source: PBMCs, taken from a glioma patient treated with radiotherapy, temozolomide or both. The source is a young man with glioma.

The V and J genes are TRBV18 and TRBJ2-7; 9 bases are shared with TRBD1. This CDR3 is 16 amino acids long. Trimming cost V 5 bases and J 4 bases; bases outside gene matches: 12. Germline lookup yields CDR1 KGHSH and CDR2 LQKENI. The CDR3 coding sequence is TGTGCCAGCTCATCAAGTACCGGGACAGGGAGTTACGAGCAGTACTTC. Amino acids: CASSSSTGTGSYEQYF.

This rearrangement joins TRBV7-2 to TRBJ1-5; D not resolved. V lost 3 bases to trimming and J lost 5 bases, with 8 bases between them. The CDR3 covers 13 residues. Germline V lookup: CDR1 SGHTA, CDR2 FQGNSA. DNA of the CDR3: TGTGCCAGCAGCTTCCCACACCATCAGCCCCAGCATTTT. It encodes CASSFPHHQPQHF.

The chain links TRBV27 to TRBJ2-7; D may be TRBD2 (5 bases). V lost 1 base and J lost 5, with 24 bases in between. The germline CDR1 and CDR2 sequences are MNHEY and SMNVEV (reference sequence). This CDR3 comprises 18 residues. CDR3 DNA: TGTGCCAGCAGTTTATTAGCCCCGGGAACCGTCTCCTTGGACGAGCAGTACTTC. Amino acids: CASSLLAPGTVSLDEQYF.

The rearrangement uses TRBV11-2 and TRBJ2-3; D is perhaps TRBD1 (5 bases). There are 14 residues in the CDR3. The V end was cut by 1 base, the J end by 6 bases, with 11 bases between. CDR1 and CDR2 (germline): SGHAT, FQNNGV. The CDR3 sequence is CASSLGQRADTQYF. The CDR3 DNA sequence: TGTGCCAGCAGCTTAGGACAGCGTGCGGATACGCAGTATTTT.

The chain couples TRBV15 to TRBJ1-2, with D perhaps matching TRBD1 (6 bases). The germline V gene encodes CDR1 LNHNV and CDR2 YYDKDF (reference sequence). Trimming took 6 bases from V and 5 from J, leaving 19 bases between them. This CDR3 is built from 15 residues. The CDR3 sequence: CATRPVTGFGYGYTF. Here the CDR3 DNA reads TGTGCCACCAGACCAGTTACAGGGTTCGGTTATGGCTACACCTTC.

CDR3 amino acids: CASSYSGETGELFF. The CDR3 nucleotides are TGTGCCAGCAGTTACTCGGGAGAAACCGGGGAGCTGTTTTTT. The chain has TRBV6-5 and TRBJ2-2, with D possibly TRBD2 on 5 matching bases. This CDR3 comprises 14 residues. Trimming took off 0 bases at V and 5 bases at J, with 7 bases between the two ends. Germline V gives CDR1 MNHEY, CDR2 SVGAGI.

This clone came up a few times. This chain uses TRBV7-9 with TRBJ1-3; 7 bases line up with TRBD1. The CDR3 has 15 residues. The V gene end was trimmed by 7 bases and the J gene end by 3 bases; junction bases not matched to a gene: 9. Germline CDR1 is SEHNR and CDR2 is FQNEAQ (reference sequence). CDR3 residues: CASTTSTGIGNTIYF. The DNA for the CDR3 is TGTGCCAGCACCACCTCGACAGGGATTGGAAACACCATATATTTT.

V is TRBV19 and J is TRBJ2-5, with TRBD1 identical over 7 bases. The CDR3 extends over 15 amino acids. Germline CDR1 reads LNHDA; CDR2 reads SQIVND (reference sequence). V lost 5 bases to trimming and J lost 1 base; unmatched junction nucleotides: 7. The chain's CDR3 is CASSLRTGVQETQYF. The CDR3 nucleotides are TGTGCCAGTAGTCTCCGAACAGGGGTCCAAGAGACCCAGTACTTC. Supplemented by reference TRBV19 and TRBJ2-5, the full variable domain reads DGGITQSPKYLFRKEGQNVTLSCEQNLNHDAMYWYRQDPGQGLRLIYYSQIVNDFQKGDIAEGYSVSREKKESFPLTVTSAQKNPTAFYLCASSLRTGVQETQYFGPGTRLLVL.

The chain links TRBV5-6 to TRBJ2-7, with D maybe TRBD1 (6 bases). Germline assignment: CDR1 SGHDT and CDR2 YYEEEE. The CDR3 spans 12 residues. Trimming stripped 3 bases from V and 6 bases from J, with 10 bases between. The CDR3 DNA is TGTGCCAGCAGCTCTACAGGGCCCGAGCAGTACTTC. Translation gives CASSSTGPEQYF.